One sample yielded the 23 T cell receptor beta chains listed below, sequenced in a study of T-cell reconstitution after alpha-beta-depleted transplantation in children. Unique molecular identifiers tagged the TCRbeta library. Each CDR3 protein is one row after TCRdb ran MiXCR on the PCR reads. The sample lists about 610,000 distinct CDR3 sequences, 25% to 30% occurring once. The sample in question was PBMCs, obtained before TCRalphabeta/CD19-depleted stem cell transplant. Source of these receptors: a boy in the first two years of life with Wiskott-Aldrich syndrome, due to receive a stem cell transplant.

This clonotype was seen only a few times. The chain joins TRBV14 to TRBJ2-1; D uncertain. V was shortened by 5 bases and J by 0 bases, with 14 bases between the two germline ends. This CDR3 comprises 16 residues. Germline V lookup: CDR1 SGHDN, CDR2 FVKESK. The CDR3 DNA sequence: TGTGCCAGCAGCGGTCGGGCGGAGAGCTCCTACAATGAGCAGTTCTTC. Translation gives CASSGRAESSYNEQFF.

A few counts support this clonotype. This chain uses TRBV7-7 with TRBJ2-2; D might be TRBD2 (6 bases). V lost 5 bases, J lost 8 bases, and 15 bases lay in between. This CDR3 is built from 14 residues. CDR1 is SSHAT and CDR2 is FNYEAQ in the germline V gene (reference sequence). The CDR3 protein is CASSRNRLVGELFF. CDR3 sequence (DNA): TGTGCCAGCAGCCGCAACAGACTAGTAGGGGAGCTGTTTTTT.

V and J are TRBV28 and TRBJ2-4; no reliable D call. Germline loops: CDR1 MDHEN, CDR2 SYDVKM. V was cut by 5 bases and J by 0 bases, with 8 bases left in between. This CDR3 region has 14 residues. CDR3 sequence (DNA): TGTGCCAGCAGTGAGTTACTAGCCAAAAACATTCAGTACTTC. It codes for CASSELLAKNIQYF.

The chain recombines TRBV24-1 with TRBJ2-3; possible D gene TRBD2, 5 bases. The germline V and J ends were trimmed by 1 base and 4 bases, with 14 bases remaining between them. Germline V lookup: CDR1 KGHDR, CDR2 SFDVKD. This CDR3 is 16 amino acids long. DNA of the CDR3: TGTGCCACCAGTGATTTCGGGCTAGGAGGTCCAGATACGCAGTATTTT. Translating gives CATSDFGLGGPDTQYF.

In this sample, this clonotype turned up a few times. For the CDR3, the DNA is TGTGCCAGCAGACGGGACAGGGGCGAGCAGTACTTC. Protein product: CASRRDRGEQYF. This chain connects TRBV2 to TRBJ2-7; 10 bases match TRBD1. Trimming removed 6 bases from V and 6 bases from J; junction bases left unmatched: 2. Germline assignment: CDR1 SNHLY and CDR2 FYNNEI. This CDR3 is built from 12 residues.

The chain combines TRBV11-2 with TRBJ1-4; 10 bases fit TRBD1. The junction had 8 bases not matched to a gene; V was cut back by 5 bases and J by 2 bases. Germline lookup yields CDR1 SGHAT and CDR2 FQNNGV. The CDR3 spans 17 residues. The CDR3 region is CASSTDDRGRTNEKLFF. The CDR3, as DNA: TGTGCCAGCAGCACAGACGACAGGGGGCGGACTAATGAAAAACTGTTTTTT.

Only a few counts were recorded for this clonotype. The chain links TRBV15 to TRBJ2-7, with 10 positions matching TRBD2. This CDR3 contains 18 residues. Germline assignment: CDR1 LNHNV and CDR2 YYDKDF (reference sequence). V lost 1 base, J lost 0 bases, and 9 bases stayed unmatched. CDR3 sequence (DNA): TGTGCCACCAGCAGAGTGTTACTAGCGGGATCCCCCTCCTACGAGCAGTACTTC. It is translated as CATSRVLLAGSPSYEQYF.

This clonotype showed up just a few times. V and J are TRBV5-1 and TRBJ2-1, with unresolved D. The CDR3 length is 13 residues. Germline V lookup: CDR1 SGHRS, CDR2 YFSETQ. V gave up 4 bases and J gave up 8 bases, with 13 bases separating them. The chain's CDR3 is CASSKDLRDEQFF. The DNA of the CDR3 is TGCGCCAGCAGCAAGGACCTAAGGGATGAGCAGTTCTTC.

This clonotype was counted a few times. The chain links TRBV4-2 to TRBJ2-1, with a tentative D call TRBD2 (5 bases). The length of the CDR3 is 15 residues. Deletions cut 1 base from V and 1 base from J, with 8 bases between. Germline lookup yields CDR1 LGHNA and CDR2 YNFKEQ. CDR3 nucleotide sequence: TGTGCCAGCAGCCAAGGGACTCAGTCCTACAATGAGCAGTTCTTC. Residues: CASSQGTQSYNEQFF.

The rearrangement joins TRBV27 to TRBJ2-5; no firm D call. The V gene's germline CDR1 is MNHEY and CDR2 SMNVEV (reference sequence). V was shortened by 8 bases and J by 0 bases, with 13 bases between the two germline ends. There are 14 residues in the CDR3. CDR3 sequence reads: CASWKLGYQETQYF. The DNA for the CDR3 is TGTGCCAGCTGGAAGCTGGGGTACCAAGAGACCCAGTACTTC.

The V call is TRBV18, the J call TRBJ2-3; TRBD2 aligns across 13 bases. CDR3 length equals 16 residues. Germline V lookup: CDR1 KGHSH, CDR2 LQKENI. J gave up 5 bases and V 4 bases, and 6 bases lay outside the gene matches. The CDR3 region is CASSQGTSGTGDTQYF. In nucleotides, the CDR3 is TGTGCCAGCTCACAAGGGACTAGCGGGACTGGAGATACGCAGTATTTT.

The rearrangement joins TRBV28 to TRBJ2-7, with 7 bases aligning to TRBD2. J gave up 3 bases and V 8 bases, and 7 bases lay outside the gene matches. CDR1 MDHEN and CDR2 SYDVKM come from the germline V gene. The CDR3 contains 13 residues. CDR3 bases: TGTGCCAGCCGAGGGAGGGCCCTCTACGAGCAGTACTTC. This translates into CASRGRALYEQYF.

V and J are TRBV5-1 and TRBJ2-7; no clear D gene. The ends were cut back, 2 bases at V and 2 bases at J, with 5 bases in the middle. The CDR3 loop spans 12 amino acids. CDR1 SGHRS and CDR2 YFSETQ come from the germline V gene. This CDR3 is CASSFETYEQYF. DNA of the CDR3: TGCGCCAGCAGCTTTGAAACCTACGAGCAGTACTTC. The full variable domain, rest sourced from reference TRBV5-1 and TRBJ2-7, is KAGVTQTPRYLIKTRGQQVTLSCSPISGHRSVSWYQQTPGQGLQFLFEYFSETQRNKGNFPGRFSGRQFSNSRSEMNVSTLELGDSALYLCASSFETYEQYFGPGTRLTVT.

In this sample, this clonotype turned up a few times. This rearrangement joins TRBV29-1 to TRBJ2-5, with a possible D match to TRBD2 (6 bases). Germline V lookup: CDR1 SQVTM, CDR2 ANQGSEA. This CDR3 contains 12 residues. V gave up 6 bases and J gave up 4 bases, with 12 bases separating them. CDR3 DNA sequence: TGCAGCGTCACTAGCTCCTCAGAGACCCAGTACTTC. Protein product: CSVTSSSETQYF.

The chain carries TRBV10-3 and TRBJ2-5; 12 bases are a match to TRBD2. Per the germline V gene, CDR1 is ENHRY and CDR2 is SYGVKD. V gave up 2 bases and J gave up 2 bases; unmatched junction bases: 3. This CDR3 region has 16 residues. The CDR3 sequence is CAISEGTSGFQETQYF. The CDR3 DNA follows: TGTGCCATCAGTGAGGGGACTAGCGGGTTTCAAGAGACCCAGTACTTC.

The V and J genes are TRBV18 and TRBJ1-1; no clear D. Germline lookup yields CDR1 KGHSH and CDR2 LQKENI. V was cut by 1 base and J by 7 bases, with 10 bases left in between. The CDR3 is made up of 13 amino acids. The CDR3: CASSPRLDYEAFF. The CDR3 DNA sequence: TGTGCCAGCTCACCACGGTTAGACTATGAAGCTTTCTTT.

The V and J genes are TRBV9 and TRBJ2-1; possible D gene TRBD2, 7 bases. Germline CDR1 and CDR2: SGDLS and YYNGEE. V dropped 6 bases and J dropped 7 bases, with 20 bases sitting between them. The CDR3 extends over 15 amino acids. CDR3 region: CASTKGGGPGNEQFF. CDR3 coding DNA: TGTGCCAGCACCAAAGGGGGAGGGCCGGGAAATGAGCAGTTCTTC.

V gene TRBV7-6 combines with J gene TRBJ2-3, with a possible D match to TRBD2 (5 bases). V was shortened by 1 base and J by 6 bases, with 14 bases between the two germline ends. Germline V lookup: CDR1 SGHVS, CDR2 FNYEAQ. The CDR3 contains 15 residues. The CDR3 here is CASSLGGWGADTQYF. The CDR3 DNA reads as TGTGCCAGCAGCTTAGGAGGGTGGGGAGCGGATACGCAGTATTTT.

This clonotype was seen just once. This rearrangement joins TRBV29-1 to TRBJ2-1, with 12 bases that match TRBD2. The germline V gene has CDR1 SQVTM and CDR2 ANQGSEA. The junction had 4 bases not matched to a gene; V was cut back by 3 bases and J by 7 bases. The CDR3 runs to 14 residues. This CDR3 reads CSVDWLAGGNEQFF. CDR3 coding DNA: TGCAGCGTTGACTGGCTAGCGGGAGGGAATGAGCAGTTCTTC.

The chain joins TRBV6-2 or TRBV6-3 to TRBJ2-1, with D hard to call. Per the germline V gene, CDR1 is MNHEY and CDR2 is SVGEGT. The V and J ends lost 3 bases and 4 bases respectively, with 10 bases between them. CDR3 size: 14 residues. The DNA for the CDR3 is TGTGCCAGCAGTTATCGTGGCGATTACAATGAGCAGTTCTTC. Translated, it gives CASSYRGDYNEQFF.

The rearrangement joins TRBV5-1 to TRBJ2-1; no reliable D call. There are 11 residues in the CDR3. V was clipped by 4 bases and J by 10 bases, with 9 bases between them. Germline V lookup: CDR1 SGHRS, CDR2 YFSETQ. CDR3 sequence (DNA): TGCGCCAGCAGCCTCCTGGAAGAGCAGTTCTTC. Translation: CASSLLEEQFF.

This clonotype came up a few times. The gene calls are TRBV29-1 and TRBJ1-2, with D uncertain. V lost 1 base to trimming and J lost 8 bases, with 14 bases between them. The CDR3 has 13 residues. Per germline, CDR1 SQVTM and CDR2 ANQGSEA. Here the CDR3 reads CSVEGRPRRGYTF. The CDR3 nucleotides are TGCAGCGTTGAAGGTCGGCCTCGCCGGGGCTACACCTTC.

The CDR3 region has the DNA TGTGCCAGCAGCCTACAGGGGGGGAGAGGTGGCTACACCTTC. Amino acid sequence: CASSLQGGRGGYTF. V usage is TRBV5-6 and J usage is TRBJ1-2, with TRBD1 identical over 8 bases. From germline, CDR1 is SGHDT and CDR2 YYEEEE. CDR3 size: 14 residues. Trimming removed 4 bases from V and 7 bases from J; junction bases left unmatched: 9.